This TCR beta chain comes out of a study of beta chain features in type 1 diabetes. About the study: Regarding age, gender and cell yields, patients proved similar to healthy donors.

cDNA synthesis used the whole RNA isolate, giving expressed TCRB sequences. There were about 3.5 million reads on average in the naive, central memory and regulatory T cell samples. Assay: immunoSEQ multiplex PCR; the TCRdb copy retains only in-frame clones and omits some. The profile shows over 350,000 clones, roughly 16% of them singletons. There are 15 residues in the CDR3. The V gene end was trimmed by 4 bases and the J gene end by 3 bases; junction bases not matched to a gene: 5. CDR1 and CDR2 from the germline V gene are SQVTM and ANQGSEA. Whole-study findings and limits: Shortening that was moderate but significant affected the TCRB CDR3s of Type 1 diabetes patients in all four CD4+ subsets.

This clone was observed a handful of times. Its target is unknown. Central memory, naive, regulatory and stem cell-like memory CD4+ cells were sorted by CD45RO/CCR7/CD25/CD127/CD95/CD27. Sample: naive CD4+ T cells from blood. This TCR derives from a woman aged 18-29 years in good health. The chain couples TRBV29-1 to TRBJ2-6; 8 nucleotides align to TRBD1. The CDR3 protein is CSVGTGKSGANVLTF. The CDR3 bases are TGCAGCGTTGGGACAGGGAAAAGTGGGGCCAACGTCCTGACTTTC.